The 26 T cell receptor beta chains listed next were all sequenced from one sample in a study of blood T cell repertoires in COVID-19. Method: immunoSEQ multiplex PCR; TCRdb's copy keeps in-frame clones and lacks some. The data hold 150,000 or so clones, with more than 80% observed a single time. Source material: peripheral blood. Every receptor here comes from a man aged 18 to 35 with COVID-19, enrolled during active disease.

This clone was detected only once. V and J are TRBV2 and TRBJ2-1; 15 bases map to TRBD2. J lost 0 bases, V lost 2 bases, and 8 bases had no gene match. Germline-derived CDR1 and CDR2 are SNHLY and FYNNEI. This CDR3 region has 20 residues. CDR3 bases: TGTGCCAGCAGTGAATCGGGACTAGCGGGAGGACGAAGCTCCTACAATGAGCAGTTCTTC. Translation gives CASSESGLAGGRSSYNEQFF.

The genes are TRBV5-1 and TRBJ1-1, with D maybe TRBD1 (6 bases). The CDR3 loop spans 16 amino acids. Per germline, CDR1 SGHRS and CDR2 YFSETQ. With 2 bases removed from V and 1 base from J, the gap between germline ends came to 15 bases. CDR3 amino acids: CASSFPLTGPNTEAFF. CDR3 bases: TGCGCCAGCAGCTTTCCATTGACAGGCCCGAACACTGAAGCTTTCTTT.

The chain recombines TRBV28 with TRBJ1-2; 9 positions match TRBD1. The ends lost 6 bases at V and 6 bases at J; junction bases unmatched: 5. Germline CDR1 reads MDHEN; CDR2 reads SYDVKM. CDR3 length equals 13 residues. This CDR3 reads CASSPGTGNGYTF. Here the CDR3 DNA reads TGTGCCAGCAGCCCCGGGACAGGGAATGGCTACACCTTC.

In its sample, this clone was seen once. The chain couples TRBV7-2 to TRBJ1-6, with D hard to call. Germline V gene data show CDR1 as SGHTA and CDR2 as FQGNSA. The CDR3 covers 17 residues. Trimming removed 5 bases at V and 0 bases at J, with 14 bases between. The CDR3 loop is CASSSREASSYNSPLHF. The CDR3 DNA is TGTGCCAGCAGCAGTCGCGAGGCGAGCTCCTATAATTCACCCCTCCACTTT.

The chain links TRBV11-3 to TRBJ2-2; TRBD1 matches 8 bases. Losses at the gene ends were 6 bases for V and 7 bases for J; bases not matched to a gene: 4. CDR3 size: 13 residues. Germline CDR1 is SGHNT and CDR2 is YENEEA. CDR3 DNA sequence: TGTGCCAGCAGACAGGGGGACGGCGGGGAGCTGTTTTTT. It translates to CASRQGDGGELFF. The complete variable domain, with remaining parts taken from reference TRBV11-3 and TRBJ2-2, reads EAGVVQSPRYKIIEKKQPVAFWCNPISGHNTLYWYLQNLGQGPELLIRYENEEAVDDSQLPKDRFSAERLKGVDSTLKIQPAELGDSAVYLCASRQGDGGELFFGEGSRLTVL.

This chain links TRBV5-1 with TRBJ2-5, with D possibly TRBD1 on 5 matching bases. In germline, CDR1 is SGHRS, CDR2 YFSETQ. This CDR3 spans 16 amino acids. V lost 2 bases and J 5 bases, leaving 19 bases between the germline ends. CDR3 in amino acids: CASSLGGPLHRETQYF. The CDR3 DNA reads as TGCGCCAGCAGCTTAGGTGGACCTCTCCACAGGGAGACCCAGTACTTC.

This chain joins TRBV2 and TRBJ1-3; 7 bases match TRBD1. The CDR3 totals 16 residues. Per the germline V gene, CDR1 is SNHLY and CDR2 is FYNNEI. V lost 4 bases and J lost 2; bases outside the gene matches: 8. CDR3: CASSAIQGSTGNTIYF. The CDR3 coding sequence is TGTGCCAGCAGTGCAATACAGGGGTCCACTGGAAACACCATATATTTT.

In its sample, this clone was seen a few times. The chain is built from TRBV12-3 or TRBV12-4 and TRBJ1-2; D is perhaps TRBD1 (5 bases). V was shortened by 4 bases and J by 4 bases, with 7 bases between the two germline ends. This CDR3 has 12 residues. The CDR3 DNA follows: TGTGCCAGCAGTTACCAGGGCTATGGCTACACCTTC. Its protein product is CASSYQGYGYTF.

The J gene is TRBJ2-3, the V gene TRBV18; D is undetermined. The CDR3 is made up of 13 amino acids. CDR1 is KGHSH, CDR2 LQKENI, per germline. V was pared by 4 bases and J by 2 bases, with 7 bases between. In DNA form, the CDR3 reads TGTGCCAGCTCACAACTCCTCACAGATACGCAGTATTTT. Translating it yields CASSQLLTDTQYF.

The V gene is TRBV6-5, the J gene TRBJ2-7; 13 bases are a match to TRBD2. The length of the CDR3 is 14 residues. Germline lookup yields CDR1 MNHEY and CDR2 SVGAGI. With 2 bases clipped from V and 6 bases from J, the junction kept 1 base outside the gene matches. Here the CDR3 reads CASSYGLAGVEQYF. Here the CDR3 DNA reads TGTGCCAGCAGTTACGGACTAGCGGGAGTCGAGCAGTACTTC.

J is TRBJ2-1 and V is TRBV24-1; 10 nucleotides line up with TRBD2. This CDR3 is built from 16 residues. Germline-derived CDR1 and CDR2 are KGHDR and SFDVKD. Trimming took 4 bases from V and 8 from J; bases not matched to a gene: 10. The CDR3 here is CATSEESSGSVDEQFF. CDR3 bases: TGTGCCACCAGTGAGGAGTCTAGCGGGAGTGTGGATGAGCAGTTCTTC.

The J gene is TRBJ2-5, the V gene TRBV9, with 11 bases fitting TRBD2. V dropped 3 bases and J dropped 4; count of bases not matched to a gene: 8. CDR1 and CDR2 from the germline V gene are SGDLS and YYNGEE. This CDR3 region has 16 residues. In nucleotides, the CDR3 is TGTGCCAGCAGCGCCGGTAGCGGGAGGGCCCCAGAGACCCAGTACTTC. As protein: CASSAGSGRAPETQYF.

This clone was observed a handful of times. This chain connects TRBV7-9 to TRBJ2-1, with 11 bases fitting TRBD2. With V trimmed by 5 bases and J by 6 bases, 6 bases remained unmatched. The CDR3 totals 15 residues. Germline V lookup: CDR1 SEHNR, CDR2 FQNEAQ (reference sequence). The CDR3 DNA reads TGTGCCAGCAGCCAGACTAGCGGGATACCCAATGAGCAGTTCTTC. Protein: CASSQTSGIPNEQFF.

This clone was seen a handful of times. The CDR3 here is CASSLGGGPATHEQFF. The CDR3 bases are TGTGCCAGCAGCTTAGGAGGGGGCCCCGCAACCCATGAGCAGTTCTTC. The chain combines TRBV7-9 with TRBJ2-1; TRBD1 matches at 7 bases. The CDR3 is made up of 16 amino acids. CDR1 is SEHNR and CDR2 is FQNEAQ in the germline V gene (reference sequence). Trimming took 1 base from V and 8 from J; bases not matched to a gene: 11.

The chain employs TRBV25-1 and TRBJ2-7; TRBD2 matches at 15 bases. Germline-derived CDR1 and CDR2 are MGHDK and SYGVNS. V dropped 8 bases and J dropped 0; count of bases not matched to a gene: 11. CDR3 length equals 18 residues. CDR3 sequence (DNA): TGTGCCAGCGGGGGACTAGCGGGAGGTCCGATATACTCCTACGAGCAGTACTTC. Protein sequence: CASGGLAGGPIYSYEQYF.

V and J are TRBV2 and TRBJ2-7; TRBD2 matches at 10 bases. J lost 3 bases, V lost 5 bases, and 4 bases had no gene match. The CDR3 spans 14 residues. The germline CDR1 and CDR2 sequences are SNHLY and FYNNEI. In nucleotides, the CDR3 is TGTGCCAGCAGTCCTCGGACTAGCGGCTACGAGCAGTACTTC. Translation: CASSPRTSGYEQYF.

The CDR3, as DNA: TGCGCCAGCAGCCCAGCGATACCTCTCGAGGGTGAGCAGTTCTTC. This encodes CASSPAIPLEGEQFF. This chain joins TRBV5-1 and TRBJ2-1, with D maybe TRBD2 (5 bases). CDR3 length: 15 amino acids. Germline CDR1 and CDR2: SGHRS and YFSETQ. V lost 4 bases to trimming and J lost 9 bases, with 20 bases between them.

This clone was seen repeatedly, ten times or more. CDR3 coding DNA: TGTGCCAGCAGCTTAGGCGTTAATCAGCCCCAGCATTTT. This gives the protein CASSLGVNQPQHF. The rearrangement uses TRBV7-9 and TRBJ1-5; D unclear. CDR1 and CDR2 (germline): SEHNR, FQNEAQ (reference sequence). Trimming removed 1 base from V and 4 bases from J, with 5 bases in between. This CDR3 contains 13 residues.

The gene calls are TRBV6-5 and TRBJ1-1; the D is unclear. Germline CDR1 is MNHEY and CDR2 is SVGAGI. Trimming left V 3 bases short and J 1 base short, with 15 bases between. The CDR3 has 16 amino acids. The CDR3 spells CASSYTSSRGNTEAFF. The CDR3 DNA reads TGTGCCAGCAGTTATACGAGCTCACGGGGGAACACTGAAGCTTTCTTT.

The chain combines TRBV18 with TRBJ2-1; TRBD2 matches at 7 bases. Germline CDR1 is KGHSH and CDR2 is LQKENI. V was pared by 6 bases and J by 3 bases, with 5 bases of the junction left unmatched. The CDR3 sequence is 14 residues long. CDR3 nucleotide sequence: TGTGCCAGCTCGCGGGAGCAGGGCTACAATGAGCAGTTCTTC. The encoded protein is CASSREQGYNEQFF.

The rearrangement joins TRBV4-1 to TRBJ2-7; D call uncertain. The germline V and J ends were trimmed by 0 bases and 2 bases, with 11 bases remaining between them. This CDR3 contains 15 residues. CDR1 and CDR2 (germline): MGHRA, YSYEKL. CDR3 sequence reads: CASSQEAPFAYEQYF. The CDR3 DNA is TGCGCCAGCAGCCAAGAGGCCCCCTTCGCCTACGAGCAGTACTTC.

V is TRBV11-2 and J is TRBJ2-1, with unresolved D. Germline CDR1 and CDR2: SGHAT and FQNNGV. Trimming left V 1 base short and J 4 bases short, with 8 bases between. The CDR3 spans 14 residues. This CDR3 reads CASSLVAAYNEQFF. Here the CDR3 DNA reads TGTGCCAGCAGCTTAGTGGCGGCGTACAATGAGCAGTTCTTC.

CDR3 region: CASSPKTGGNQPQHF. CDR3 sequence (DNA): TGTGCCAGCAGCCCTAAGACAGGGGGCAATCAGCCCCAGCATTTT. The V call is TRBV7-8, the J call TRBJ1-5, with TRBD1 identical over 8 bases. CDR3 length: 15 residues. The germline gives CDR1 SGHVS, CDR2 FQNEAQ. The junction had 5 bases not matched to a gene; V was cut back by 5 bases and J by 2 bases.

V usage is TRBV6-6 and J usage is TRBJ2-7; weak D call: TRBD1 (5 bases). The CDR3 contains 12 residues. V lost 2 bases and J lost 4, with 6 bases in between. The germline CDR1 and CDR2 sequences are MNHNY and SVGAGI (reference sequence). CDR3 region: CASSYAGYEQYF. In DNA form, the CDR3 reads TGTGCCAGCAGTTACGCAGGGTACGAGCAGTACTTC.

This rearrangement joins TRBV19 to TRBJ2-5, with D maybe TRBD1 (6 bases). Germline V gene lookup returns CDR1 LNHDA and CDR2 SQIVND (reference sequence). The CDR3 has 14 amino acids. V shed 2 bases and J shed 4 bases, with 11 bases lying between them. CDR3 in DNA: TGTGCCAGTAGTATAACAGGGTTGGGAGAGACCCAGTACTTC. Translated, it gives CASSITGLGETQYF.

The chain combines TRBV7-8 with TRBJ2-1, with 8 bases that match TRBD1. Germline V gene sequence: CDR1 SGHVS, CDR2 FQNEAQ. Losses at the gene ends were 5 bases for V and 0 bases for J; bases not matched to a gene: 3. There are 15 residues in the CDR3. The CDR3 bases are TGTGCCAGCAGCGGACAGGGAAGCTCCTACAATGAGCAGTTCTTC. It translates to CASSGQGSSYNEQFF.